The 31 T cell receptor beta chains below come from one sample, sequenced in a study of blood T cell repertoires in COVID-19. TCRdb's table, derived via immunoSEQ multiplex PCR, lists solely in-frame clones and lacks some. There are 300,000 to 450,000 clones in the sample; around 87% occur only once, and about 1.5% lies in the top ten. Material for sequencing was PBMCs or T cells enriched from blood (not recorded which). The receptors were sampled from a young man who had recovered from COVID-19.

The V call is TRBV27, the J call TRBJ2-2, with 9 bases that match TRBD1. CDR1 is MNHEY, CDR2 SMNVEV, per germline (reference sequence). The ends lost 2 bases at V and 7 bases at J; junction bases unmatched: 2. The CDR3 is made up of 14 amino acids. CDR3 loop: CASSLTGGDGELFF. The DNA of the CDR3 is TGTGCCAGCAGTTTAACAGGGGGCGACGGGGAGCTGTTTTTT.

CDR3 in DNA: TGTGCCAGTAAACAGGGAGCTTATCAGCCCCAGCATTTT. Protein: CASKQGAYQPQHF. The V call is TRBV19, the J call TRBJ1-5, with D perhaps matching TRBD1 (6 bases). This CDR3 is built from 13 residues. Deletions cut 7 bases from V and 5 bases from J, with 12 bases between. CDR1 and CDR2 from the germline V gene are LNHDA and SQIVND (reference sequence).

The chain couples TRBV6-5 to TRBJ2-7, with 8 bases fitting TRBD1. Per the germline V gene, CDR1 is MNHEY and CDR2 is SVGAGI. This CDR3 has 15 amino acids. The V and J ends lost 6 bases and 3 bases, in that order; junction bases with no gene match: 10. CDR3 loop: CASRPSGTGLYEQYF. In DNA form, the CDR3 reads TGTGCCAGCAGGCCCTCCGGGACAGGACTCTACGAGCAGTACTTC.

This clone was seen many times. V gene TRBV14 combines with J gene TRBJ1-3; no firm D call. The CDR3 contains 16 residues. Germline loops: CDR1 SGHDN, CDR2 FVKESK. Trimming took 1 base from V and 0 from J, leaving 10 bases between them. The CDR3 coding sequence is TGTGCCAGCAGCCAAGTCGAGAGTCCCTCTGGAAACACCATATATTTT. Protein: CASSQVESPSGNTIYF.

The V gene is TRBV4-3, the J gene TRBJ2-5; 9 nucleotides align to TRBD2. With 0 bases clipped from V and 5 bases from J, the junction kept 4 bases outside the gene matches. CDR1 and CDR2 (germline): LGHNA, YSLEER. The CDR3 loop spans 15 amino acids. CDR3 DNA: TGCGCCAGCAGCCAAGATGCTAGCGGGGTGGAGACCCAGTACTTC. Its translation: CASSQDASGVETQYF.

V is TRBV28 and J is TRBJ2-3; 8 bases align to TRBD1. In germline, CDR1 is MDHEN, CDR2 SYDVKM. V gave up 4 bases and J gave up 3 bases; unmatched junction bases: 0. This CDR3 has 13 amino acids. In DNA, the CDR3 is TGTGCCAGCAGTTGGACAGGGACAGATACGCAGTATTTT. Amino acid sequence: CASSWTGTDTQYF.

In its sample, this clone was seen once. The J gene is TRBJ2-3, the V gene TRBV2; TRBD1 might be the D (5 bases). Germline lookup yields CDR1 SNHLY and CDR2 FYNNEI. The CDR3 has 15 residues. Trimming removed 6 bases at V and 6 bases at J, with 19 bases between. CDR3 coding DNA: TGTGCCAGCAGCCCAGGGTCTAGTAGGTGGGATACGCAGTATTTT. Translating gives CASSPGSSRWDTQYF.

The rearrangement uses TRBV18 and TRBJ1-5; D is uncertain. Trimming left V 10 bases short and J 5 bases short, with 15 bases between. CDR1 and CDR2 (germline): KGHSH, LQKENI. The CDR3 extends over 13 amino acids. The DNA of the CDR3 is TGTGCCACCACCGAACAGAAAGATCAGCCCCAGCATTTT. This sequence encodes CATTEQKDQPQHF.

DNA for the CDR3: TGCGCCAGCAGCCAAGATCCAGGGCCGGCGAACACCGGGGAGCTGTTTTTT. This gives the protein CASSQDPGPANTGELFF. This chain connects TRBV4-3 to TRBJ2-2; a possible D gene is TRBD1 (5 bases). V was shortened by 0 bases and J by 0 bases, with 11 bases between the two germline ends. The CDR3 is made up of 17 amino acids. Germline CDR1 and CDR2: LGHNA and YSLEER.

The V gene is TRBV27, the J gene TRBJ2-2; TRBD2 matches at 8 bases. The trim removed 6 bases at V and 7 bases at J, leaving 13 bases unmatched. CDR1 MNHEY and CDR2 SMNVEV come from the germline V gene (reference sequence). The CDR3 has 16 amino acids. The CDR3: CASRGLARGGSGELFF. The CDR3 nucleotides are TGTGCCAGCAGAGGACTAGCCCGGGGCGGGAGCGGGGAGCTGTTTTTT.

In nucleotides, the CDR3 is TGCAGCGTTGGACAGGGGGGTCACGAGCCCCAGCATTTT. Translating it yields CSVGQGGHEPQHF. The V call is TRBV29-1, the J call TRBJ1-5; 9 nucleotides agree with TRBD1. This CDR3 has 13 residues. Germline values: CDR1 SQVTM, CDR2 ANQGSEA. J gave up 8 bases and V 4 bases, and 6 bases lay outside the gene matches.

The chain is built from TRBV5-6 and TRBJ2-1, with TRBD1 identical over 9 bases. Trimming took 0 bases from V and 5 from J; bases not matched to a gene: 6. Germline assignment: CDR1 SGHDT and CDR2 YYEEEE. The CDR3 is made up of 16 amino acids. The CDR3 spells CASSLGFGTGNNEQFF. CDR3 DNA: TGTGCCAGCAGCTTGGGGTTTGGGACAGGGAACAATGAGCAGTTCTTC.

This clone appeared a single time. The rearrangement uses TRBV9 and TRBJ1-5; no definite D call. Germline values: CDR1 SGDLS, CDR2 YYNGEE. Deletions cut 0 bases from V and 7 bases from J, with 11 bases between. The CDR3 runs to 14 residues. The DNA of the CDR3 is TGTGCCAGCAGCGTAGTGGCCAGCGGCCAGCCCCAGCATTTT. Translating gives CASSVVASGQPQHF. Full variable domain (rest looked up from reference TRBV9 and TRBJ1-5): DSGVTQTPKHLITATGQRVTLRCSPRSGDLSVYWYQQSLDQGLQFLIQYYNGEERAKGNILERFSAQQFPDLHSELNLSSLELGDSALYFCASSVVASGQPQHFGDGTRLSIL.

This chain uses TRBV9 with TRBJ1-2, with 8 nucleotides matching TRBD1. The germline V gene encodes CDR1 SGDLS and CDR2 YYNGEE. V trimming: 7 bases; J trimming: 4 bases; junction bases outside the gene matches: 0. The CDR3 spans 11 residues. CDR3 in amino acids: CASDRGYGYTF. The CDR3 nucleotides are TGTGCCAGCGACAGGGGCTATGGCTACACCTTC.

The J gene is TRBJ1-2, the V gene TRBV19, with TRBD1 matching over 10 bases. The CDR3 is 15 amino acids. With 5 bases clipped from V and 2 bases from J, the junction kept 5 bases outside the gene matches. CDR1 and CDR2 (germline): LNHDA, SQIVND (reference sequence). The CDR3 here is CASSPPDRGNYGYTF. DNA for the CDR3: TGTGCCAGTAGTCCTCCGGACAGGGGGAACTATGGCTACACCTTC.

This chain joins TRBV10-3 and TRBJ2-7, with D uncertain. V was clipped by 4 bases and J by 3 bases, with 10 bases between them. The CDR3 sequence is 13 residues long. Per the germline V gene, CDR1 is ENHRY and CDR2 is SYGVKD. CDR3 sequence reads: CAISGSSGYEQYF. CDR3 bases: TGTGCCATCAGTGGGTCTTCGGGCTACGAGCAGTACTTC.

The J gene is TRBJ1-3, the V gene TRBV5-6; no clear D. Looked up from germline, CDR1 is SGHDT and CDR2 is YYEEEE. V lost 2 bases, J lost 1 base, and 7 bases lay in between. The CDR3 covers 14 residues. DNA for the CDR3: TGTGCCAGCAGCTTATACGGTTCTGGAAACACCATATATTTT. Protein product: CASSLYGSGNTIYF.

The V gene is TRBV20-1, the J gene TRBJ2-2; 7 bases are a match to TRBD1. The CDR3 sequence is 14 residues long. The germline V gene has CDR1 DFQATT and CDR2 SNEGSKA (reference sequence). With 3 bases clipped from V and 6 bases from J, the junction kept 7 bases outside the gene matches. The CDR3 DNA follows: TGCAGTGCTAGTTTGACAGGGAAGCCCGGGGAGCTGTTTTTT. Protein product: CSASLTGKPGELFF.

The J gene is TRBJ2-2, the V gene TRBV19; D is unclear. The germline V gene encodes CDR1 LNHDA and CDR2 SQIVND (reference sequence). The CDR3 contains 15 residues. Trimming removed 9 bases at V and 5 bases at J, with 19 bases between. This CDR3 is CASPRNQAATGELFF. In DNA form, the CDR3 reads TGTGCCAGCCCCCGGAATCAGGCCGCAACCGGGGAGCTGTTTTTT.

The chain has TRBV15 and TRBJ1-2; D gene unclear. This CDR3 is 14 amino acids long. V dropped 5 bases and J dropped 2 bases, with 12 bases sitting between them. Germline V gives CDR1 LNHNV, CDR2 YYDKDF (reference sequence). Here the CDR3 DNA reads TGTGCCACCAGCGAGGGAACAAACAACTATGGCTACACCTTC. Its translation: CATSEGTNNYGYTF.

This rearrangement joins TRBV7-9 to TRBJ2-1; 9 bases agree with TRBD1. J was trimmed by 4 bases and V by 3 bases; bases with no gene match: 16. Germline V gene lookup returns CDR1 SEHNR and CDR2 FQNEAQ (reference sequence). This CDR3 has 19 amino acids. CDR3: CASSFPTGGILNLYNEQFF. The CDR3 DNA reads TGTGCCAGCAGCTTCCCGACAGGGGGGATCCTTAATCTGTACAATGAGCAGTTCTTC.

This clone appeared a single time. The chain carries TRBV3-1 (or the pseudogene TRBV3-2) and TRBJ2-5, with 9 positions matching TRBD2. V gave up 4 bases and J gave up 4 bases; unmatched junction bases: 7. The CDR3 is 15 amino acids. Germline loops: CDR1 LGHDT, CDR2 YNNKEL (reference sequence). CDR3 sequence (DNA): TGTGCCAGCAGCCCGCGGGGGGGCGAAAGAGAGACCCAGTACTTC. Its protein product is CASSPRGGERETQYF.

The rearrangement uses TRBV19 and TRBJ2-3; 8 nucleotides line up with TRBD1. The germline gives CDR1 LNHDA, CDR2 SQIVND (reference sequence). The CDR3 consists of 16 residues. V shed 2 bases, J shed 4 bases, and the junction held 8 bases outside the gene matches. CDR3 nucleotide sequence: TGTGCCAGTAGTATACAGGGGACAGGCAGGCCAGATACGCAGTATTTT. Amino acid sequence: CASSIQGTGRPDTQYF. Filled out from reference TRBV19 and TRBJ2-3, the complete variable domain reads DGGITQSPKYLFRKEGQNVTLSCEQNLNHDAMYWYRQDPGQGLRLIYYSQIVNDFQKGDIAEGYSVSREKKESFPLTVTSAQKNPTAFYLCASSIQGTGRPDTQYFGPGTRLTVL.

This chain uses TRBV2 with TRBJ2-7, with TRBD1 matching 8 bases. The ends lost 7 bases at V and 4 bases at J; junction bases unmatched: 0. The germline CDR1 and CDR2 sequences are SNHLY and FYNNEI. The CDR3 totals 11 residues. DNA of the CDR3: TGTGCCAGCAACAGGGGGTACGAGCAGTACTTC. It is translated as CASNRGYEQYF.

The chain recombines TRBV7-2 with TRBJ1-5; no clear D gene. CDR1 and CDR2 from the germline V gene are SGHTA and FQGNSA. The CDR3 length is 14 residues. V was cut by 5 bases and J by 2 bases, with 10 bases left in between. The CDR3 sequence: CASSPRSGNQPQHF. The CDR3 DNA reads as TGTGCCAGCAGCCCCCGGAGCGGCAATCAGCCCCAGCATTTT.

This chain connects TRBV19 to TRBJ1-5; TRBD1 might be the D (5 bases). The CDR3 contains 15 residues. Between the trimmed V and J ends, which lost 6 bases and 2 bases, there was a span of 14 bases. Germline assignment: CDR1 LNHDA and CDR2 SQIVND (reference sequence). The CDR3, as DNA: TGTGCCAGTAGCCGGGGGACCTGGGGCAATCAGCCCCAGCATTTT. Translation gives CASSRGTWGNQPQHF.

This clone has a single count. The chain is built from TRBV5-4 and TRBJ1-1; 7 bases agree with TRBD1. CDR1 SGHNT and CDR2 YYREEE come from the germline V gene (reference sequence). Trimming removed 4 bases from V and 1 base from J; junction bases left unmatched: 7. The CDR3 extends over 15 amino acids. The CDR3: CASSITGVGNTEAFF. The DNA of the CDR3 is TGTGCCAGCAGCATCACAGGGGTGGGGAACACTGAAGCTTTCTTT. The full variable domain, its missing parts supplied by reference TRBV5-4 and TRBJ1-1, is ETGVTQSPTHLIKTRGQQVTLRCSSQSGHNTVSWYQQALGQGPQFIFQYYREEENGRGNFPPRFSGLQFPNYSSELNVNALELDDSALYLCASSITGVGNTEAFFGQGTRLTVV.

This CDR3 reads CASSHPSGGTETQYF. The CDR3 bases are TGTGCCAGCAGCCATCCTAGCGGGGGTACAGAGACCCAGTACTTC. The chain is built from TRBV3-1 (or the pseudogene TRBV3-2) and TRBJ2-5; 10 nucleotides match TRBD2. Trimming at V came to 3 bases and at J to 4 bases, leaving 5 bases not matched to a gene. Germline CDR1 LGHDT, CDR2 YNNKEL (reference sequence). The CDR3 contains 15 residues.

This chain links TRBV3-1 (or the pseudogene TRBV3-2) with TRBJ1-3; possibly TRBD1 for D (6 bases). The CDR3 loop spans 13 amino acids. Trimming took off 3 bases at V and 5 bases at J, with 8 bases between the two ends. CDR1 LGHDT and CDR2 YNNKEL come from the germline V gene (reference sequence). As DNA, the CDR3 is TGTGCCAGCAGCCAGGGACAACGAAACACCATATATTTT. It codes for CASSQGQRNTIYF.

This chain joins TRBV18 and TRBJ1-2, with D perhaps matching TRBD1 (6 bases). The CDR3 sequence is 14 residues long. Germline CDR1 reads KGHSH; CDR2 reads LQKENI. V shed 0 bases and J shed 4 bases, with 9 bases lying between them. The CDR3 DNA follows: TGTGCCAGCTCACCACCGCAGGGGACCTATGGCTACACCTTC. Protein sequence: CASSPPQGTYGYTF.

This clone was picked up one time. The chain's CDR3 is CASSWEAGTNTEAFF. DNA of the CDR3: TGTGCCAGCAGCTGGGAGGCAGGAACGAACACTGAAGCTTTCTTT. V gene TRBV5-5 combines with J gene TRBJ1-1, with D unclear. This CDR3 comprises 15 residues. V lost 3 bases, J lost 1 base, and 13 bases lay in between. CDR1 SGHKS and CDR2 YYEKEE come from the germline V gene (reference sequence).